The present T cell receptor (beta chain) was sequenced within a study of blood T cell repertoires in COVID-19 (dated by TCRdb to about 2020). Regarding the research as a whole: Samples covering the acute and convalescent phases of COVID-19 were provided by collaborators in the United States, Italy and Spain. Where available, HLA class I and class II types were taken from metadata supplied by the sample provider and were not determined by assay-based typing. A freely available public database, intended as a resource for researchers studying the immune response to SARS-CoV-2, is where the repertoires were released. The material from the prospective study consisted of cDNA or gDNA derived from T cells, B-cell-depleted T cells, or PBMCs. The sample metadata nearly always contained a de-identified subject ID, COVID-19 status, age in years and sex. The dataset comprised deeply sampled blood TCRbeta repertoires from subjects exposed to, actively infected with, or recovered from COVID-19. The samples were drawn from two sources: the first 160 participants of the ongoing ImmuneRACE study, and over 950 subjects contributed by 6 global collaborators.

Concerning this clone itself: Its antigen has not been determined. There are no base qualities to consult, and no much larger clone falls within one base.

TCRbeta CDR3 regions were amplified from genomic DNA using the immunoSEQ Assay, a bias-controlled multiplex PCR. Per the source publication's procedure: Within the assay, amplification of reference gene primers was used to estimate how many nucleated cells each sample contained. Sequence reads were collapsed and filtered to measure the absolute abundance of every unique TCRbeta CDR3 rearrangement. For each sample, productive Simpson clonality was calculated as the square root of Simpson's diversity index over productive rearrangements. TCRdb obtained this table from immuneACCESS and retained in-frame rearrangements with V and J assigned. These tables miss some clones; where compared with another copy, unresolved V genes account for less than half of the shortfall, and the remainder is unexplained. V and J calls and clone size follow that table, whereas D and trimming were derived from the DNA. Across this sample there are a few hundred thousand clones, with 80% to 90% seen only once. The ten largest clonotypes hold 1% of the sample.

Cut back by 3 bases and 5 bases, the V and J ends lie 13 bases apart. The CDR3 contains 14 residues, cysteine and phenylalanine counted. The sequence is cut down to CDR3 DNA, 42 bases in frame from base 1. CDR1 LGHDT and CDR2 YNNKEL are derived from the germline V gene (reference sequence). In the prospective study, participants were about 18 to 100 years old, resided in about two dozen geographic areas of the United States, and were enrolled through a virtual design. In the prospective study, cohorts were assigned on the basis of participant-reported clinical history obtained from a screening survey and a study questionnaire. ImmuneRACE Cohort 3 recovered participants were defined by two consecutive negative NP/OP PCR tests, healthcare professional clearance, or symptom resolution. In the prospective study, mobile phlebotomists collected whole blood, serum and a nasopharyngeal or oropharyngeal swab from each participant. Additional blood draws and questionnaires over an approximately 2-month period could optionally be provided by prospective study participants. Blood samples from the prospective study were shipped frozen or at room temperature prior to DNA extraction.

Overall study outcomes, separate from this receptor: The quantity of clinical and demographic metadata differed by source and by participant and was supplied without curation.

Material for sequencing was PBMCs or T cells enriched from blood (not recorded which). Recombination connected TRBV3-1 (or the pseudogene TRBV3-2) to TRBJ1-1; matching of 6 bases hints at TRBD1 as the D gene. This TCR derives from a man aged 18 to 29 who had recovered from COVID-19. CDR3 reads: CASSQIQGRTEAFF. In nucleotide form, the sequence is TGTGCCAGCAGCCAGATACAGGGACGGACTGAAGCTTTCTTT.